The 9 T cell receptor beta chains below all came from one sample that was sequenced in a study of T cell responses to AZD1222 COVID-19 vaccine. Data came from immunoSEQ multiplex PCR; TCRdb stores just in-frame clones and leaves some out. The sample lists 140,000 to 150,000 clones, around 90% occurring once. Source: peripheral blood, taken on day 0 of MenACWY control vaccination. The source of these receptors is an adult in good health.

The chain links TRBV2 to TRBJ2-2; 8 bases are a match to TRBD1. The V and J ends lost 6 bases and 6 bases, in that order; junction bases with no gene match: 18. The germline V gene has CDR1 SNHLY and CDR2 FYNNEI. The CDR3 is made up of 18 amino acids. This CDR3 is CASSIFYQLAGGPGELFF. The DNA for the CDR3 is TGTGCCAGCAGCATATTCTACCAGCTTGCAGGGGGCCCCGGGGAGCTGTTTTTT.

The CDR3 sequence: CASSEEGGSNQPQHF. The CDR3 DNA follows: TGTGCCAGCAGTGAAGAGGGCGGTAGCAATCAGCCCCAGCATTTT. V and J are TRBV2 and TRBJ1-5; D uncertain. Per the germline V gene, CDR1 is SNHLY and CDR2 is FYNNEI. V lost 1 base and J lost 0, with 7 bases in between. The CDR3 sequence is 15 residues long.

The gene calls are TRBV7-6 and TRBJ2-3, with D possibly being TRBD1 or TRBD2 (5 bases each). V lost 1 base to trimming and J lost 2 bases, with 22 bases between them. Germline V CDR1 and CDR2: SGHVS, FNYEAQ. The CDR3 loop spans 19 amino acids. The CDR3 DNA follows: TGTGCCAGCAGCTTAGGTAGTGGGGTGGGGGTCCACTTCACAGATACGCAGTATTTT. Its protein is CASSLGSGVGVHFTDTQYF.

The chain has TRBV19 and TRBJ2-4, with TRBD2 matching 9 bases. The V segment lost 6 bases and the J segment 7 bases; nucleotides outside the gene matches: 10. Germline V gene data show CDR1 as LNHDA and CDR2 as SQIVND (reference sequence). This CDR3 comprises 15 residues. CDR3 in amino acids: CASSPEGLAVNIQYF. The CDR3 nucleotides are TGTGCCAGTAGCCCGGAGGGACTAGCAGTCAACATTCAGTACTTC.

This clone appeared once. V is TRBV5-6 and J is TRBJ2-7; D possibly matches TRBD1 or TRBD2 (5 bases each). The CDR3 is 17 residues long. The V end lost 3 bases, the J end lost 3 bases, and 22 bases lay between the germline ends. Germline V lookup: CDR1 SGHDT, CDR2 YYEEEE. For the CDR3, the DNA is TGTGCCAGCAGCTCGCTCCCCGGGACGGCAGATTACTACGAGCAGTACTTC. Translated, it gives CASSSLPGTADYYEQYF. The entire variable domain, with the rest obtained from reference TRBV5-6 and TRBJ2-7, is as follows: DAGVTQSPTHLIKTRGQQVTLRCSPKSGHDTVSWYQQALGQGPQFIFQYYEEEERQRGNFPDRFSGHQFPNYSSELNVNALLLGDSALYLCASSSLPGTADYYEQYFGPGTRLTVT.

V is TRBV24-1 and J is TRBJ2-2; 9 bases are a match to TRBD1. CDR1 is KGHDR, CDR2 SFDVKD, per germline. The ends lost 5 bases at V and 5 bases at J; junction bases unmatched: 2. This CDR3 has 14 amino acids. In DNA form, the CDR3 reads TGTGCCACCAGTGCAGGGACAGGGACCGGGGAGCTGTTTTTT. It codes for CATSAGTGTGELFF.

The V and J genes are TRBV18 and TRBJ1-6, with 11 bases aligning to TRBD1. CDR3 length equals 14 residues. Germline trimming cut 3 bases from V and 9 bases from J; bases unmatched to any gene: 1. In germline, CDR1 is KGHSH, CDR2 LQKENI. The CDR3 reads CASSPGQGVSPLHF. DNA for the CDR3: TGTGCCAGCTCACCGGGACAGGGGGTTTCACCCCTCCACTTT.

J is TRBJ2-6 and V is TRBV28; 8 positions agree with TRBD1. The CDR3 loop spans 15 amino acids. V dropped 6 bases and J dropped 0; count of bases not matched to a gene: 1. Germline V gene lookup returns CDR1 MDHEN and CDR2 SYDVKM. The CDR3 bases are TGTGCCAGCAGGACAGGGGCCTCTGGGGCCAACGTCCTGACTTTC. It translates to CASRTGASGANVLTF.

CDR3 sequence reads: CATGTGGNQPQHF. The CDR3 coding sequence is TGTGCCACGGGGACAGGGGGAAATCAGCCCCAGCATTTT. This chain links TRBV6-5 with TRBJ1-5; 11 positions match TRBD1. Germline V lookup: CDR1 MNHEY, CDR2 SVGAGI. V lost 10 bases to trimming and J lost 4 bases; unmatched junction nucleotides: 3. The length of the CDR3 is 13 residues.